This T cell receptor beta chain was found in a study of CD8 T cells in Susac syndrome (dated by TCRdb to about 2019). Regarding the study in general: Repertoire sequencing was used to test whether CD8+ T cell activation and differentiation in Susac syndrome was antigen driven. What the research found in general, with its limitations: The TCR sequencing and HLA analysis was acknowledged to have included a relatively small number of individuals.

CDR1 and CDR2, looked up from the germline V gene (reference sequence), are SGHNT and YYREEE. The CDR3, cysteine through phenylalanine, is 14 amino acids long. Solely the CDR3 DNA is kept, with 42 bases framed from the first base. V lost 6 bases and J lost 1 base; the stretch between them is 13 bases long. Peripheral blood CD8+ and CD4+ T cells from healthy donors, Susac syndrome patients and multiple sclerosis patients were profiled by high-throughput TCR beta sequencing. The healthy donors served as controls matched for age and sex. Bulk CD8+ and CD4+ T cells were purified by magnetic negative isolation, while CD8+ TEMRA cells were enriched using FACS. Blood was drawn into EDTA tubes, processed within 24 hours, and PBMCs were isolated by density gradient centrifugation. PBMCs intended for TCR sequencing were cryopreserved in liquid nitrogen and thawed later in a water bath at 37 degrees C. Purity of sorted or isolated CD4+, CD8+ and CD8+ TEMRA cells was at least 90%.

RNA was extracted using the RNeasy kit, and roughly 0.5 to 1 ug of the RNA was reverse transcribed with random hexamers. The immunoSEQ multiplex PCR assay, which covers 54 Vbeta and 13 Jbeta segments, was used to amplify TCR beta CDR3 regions. To correct PCR amplification bias, a synthetic template baseline was used for both primer optimization and computational correction. Concerning the study's data processing: Only productive sequences were kept, with reads annotated to V, D and J genes according to IMGT and analyzed in immunoSEQ Analyzer. Clonality was computed as one minus Shannon entropy normalized by log2 of the number of productive unique sequences. For each patient and control, public and private clones were evaluated among the 100 most prevalent clones. A clone was defined as Susac-specific if it was absent from the healthy and MS cohorts, from 950 to 1,300 published viral clones and from other ImmuneACCESS disease sequences. TCRdb trimmed public reads at Q25 via fastp, called clones via MiXCR and kept in-frame beta chains. CDR3 protein duplicates are merged, each entry listing the most common genes and DNA. The V and J calls shown here were made by TCRdb, not taken from the authors' results. The sample records about 160,000 distinct CDR3 sequences, 85% to 95% of which are singletons. The ten largest clonotypes hold around 0.13% of the sample.

In the case of this clonotype: Its antigen remains unidentified. No much larger clonotype is one base removed from it; base qualities were not supplied.

The source of this sequence is a human donor in good health. The chain links TRBV5-4 with TRBJ2-5; the D gene may be TRBD1 or TRBD2, since each aligns over 5 bases. The sample consisted of CD4+ T cells from PBMCs. The CDR3 protein sequence reads: CASNQGRTQETQYF. In nucleotide form, the sequence is TGTGCCAGCAACCAGGGACGCACCCAAGAGACCCAGTACTTC.